Listed below are T cell receptor beta chains from one sample, sequenced in a study of early stage breast cancer tumors. The assay was immunoSEQ multiplex PCR, and TCRdb's table has in-frame clones only and misses some. The sample gives about 51,000 clones, roughly 73% of which show up once; roughly 3.4% is in the top ten. Sequenced sample: blood. The receptors come from a person aged 40 to 49 with breast cancer. Each CDR3 is given with its conserved first and last residue. Each record gives: CDR3 length, J gene, clone size, V gene, D gene, CDR3 protein, CDR3 DNA. D genes are given only for firm matches. Size values are once, few and many counts, or a class for expanded clones, and some rows have none.

14,TRBJ2-3,NA,TRBV29-1,NA,CSVEEPVGTDTQYF,TGCAGCGTTGAAGAGCCCGTGGGCACAGATACGCAGTATTTT
15,TRBJ2-7,NA,TRBV18,TRBD2,CASSPLAGEMYEQYF,TGTGCCAGCTCCCCACTAGCGGGAGAGATGTACGAGCAGTACTTC
14,TRBJ1-2,NA,TRBV14,NA,CASSQERGTGGYTF,TGTGCCAGCAGCCAAGAGCGGGGTACCGGTGGCTACACCTTC
16,TRBJ2-5,NA,TRBV2,NA,CASSPLGRARGETQYF,TGTGCCAGCAGCCCTCTGGGACGAGCGAGGGGAGAGACCCAGTACTTC
15,TRBJ2-1,NA,TRBV15,TRBD2,CATSLRLAGVNEQFF,TGTGCCACCAGCCTAAGACTAGCGGGAGTCAATGAGCAGTTCTTC
13,TRBJ2-1,few,TRBV5-1,NA,CASSHSDWGEQFF,TGCGCCAGCAGCCACTCCGATTGGGGTGAGCAGTTCTTC
13,TRBJ1-3,few,TRBV9,NA,CASSAPTGNTIYF,TGTGCCAGCAGCGCCCCAACTGGAAACACCATATATTTT
10,TRBJ1-2,once,TRBV28,NA,CASGNYGYTF,TGTGCCAGTGGCAACTATGGCTACACCTTC
15,TRBJ2-1,few,TRBV27,TRBD2,CASSPSGRAQPEQFF,TGTGCCAGCAGCCCTAGCGGGAGGGCGCAACCCGAGCAGTTCTTC
17,TRBJ2-1,NA,TRBV15,NA,CATSRDRGTGIYNEQFF,TGTGCCACCAGCAGAGATCGGGGGACGGGAATTTACAATGAGCAGTTCTTC
15,TRBJ2-1,once,TRBV30,TRBD2,CAWSRTSGHWDEQFF,TGTGCCTGGAGCCGGACTAGCGGGCATTGGGATGAGCAGTTCTTC
16,TRBJ2-7,NA,TRBV5-4,NA,CASSGGPSLISYEQYF,TGTGCCAGCAGCGGGGGACCGAGCCTTATATCCTACGAGCAGTACTTC
14,TRBJ2-7,NA,TRBV6-6,TRBD2,CASSSSGRANEQYF,TGTGCCAGCAGTTCTAGCGGGAGGGCCAACGAGCAGTACTTC
15,TRBJ2-7,NA,TRBV2,TRBD1,CASRADRLSSYEQYF,TGTGCCAGCAGGGCGGACAGGTTGAGCTCCTACGAGCAGTACTTC
14,TRBJ2-1,NA,TRBV19,NA,CASSRIATTGEQFF,TGTGCCAGTAGTAGAATAGCCACCACGGGTGAGCAGTTCTTC
13,TRBJ1-2,NA,TRBV2,TRBD1,CASRRSGTEGYTF,TGTGCCAGCAGGAGATCCGGGACAGAGGGCTACACCTTC